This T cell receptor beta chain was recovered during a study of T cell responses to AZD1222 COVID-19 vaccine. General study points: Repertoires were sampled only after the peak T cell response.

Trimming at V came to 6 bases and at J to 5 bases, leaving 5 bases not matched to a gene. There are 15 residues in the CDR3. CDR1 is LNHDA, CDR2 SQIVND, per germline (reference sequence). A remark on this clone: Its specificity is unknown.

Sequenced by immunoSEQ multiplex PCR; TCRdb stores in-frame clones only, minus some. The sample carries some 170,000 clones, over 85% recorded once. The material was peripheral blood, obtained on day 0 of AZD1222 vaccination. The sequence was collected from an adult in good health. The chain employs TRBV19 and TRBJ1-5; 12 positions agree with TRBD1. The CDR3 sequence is CASSPGTGGDQPQHF. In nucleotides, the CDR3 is TGTGCCAGTAGCCCCGGGACAGGGGGCGATCAGCCCCAGCATTTT.